A single sample is the source of the 10 T cell receptor beta chains below, sequenced in a study of blood T cell repertoires in COVID-19. Sequenced by immunoSEQ multiplex PCR; TCRdb stores in-frame clones only, minus some. The table has some 130,000 clones, roughly 79% seen once. The sequencing input was peripheral blood. Source of these receptors: a man older than 75 with acute or convalescent COVID-19.

Note on this clone: At one end, the junction sequence differs from germline, possibly due to a read error. V gene TRBV5-6 combines with J gene TRBJ1-1; D not certain. The germline gives CDR1 SGHDT, CDR2 YYEEEE. The CDR3 spans 11 residues. The DNA of the CDR3 is TGTGCCAGCAGCATAGACACCGAAGCTTTCTTT. Translating it yields CASSIDTEAFF.

The chain uses TRBV12-3 or TRBV12-4 and TRBJ2-1, with D unresolved. V was cut by 6 bases and J by 4 bases, with 4 bases left in between. This CDR3 region has 11 residues. The CDR3 DNA reads TGTGCCAGCAGCTATTACAATGAGCAGTTCTTC. Translation gives CASSYYNEQFF.

The V gene is TRBV6-5, the J gene TRBJ1-4; D gene unclear. V was cut by 6 bases and J by 7 bases, with 6 bases left in between. The CDR3 consists of 11 residues. The germline CDR1 and CDR2 sequences are MNHEY and SVGAGI. The CDR3 here is CASRGSEKLFF. The CDR3 DNA sequence: TGTGCCAGCAGGGGGAGTGAAAAACTGTTTTTT.

The rearrangement uses TRBV18 and TRBJ1-3, with D possibly matching TRBD1 (5 bases). Germline V gives CDR1 KGHSH, CDR2 LQKENI. V lost 3 bases to trimming and J lost 2 bases, with 14 bases between them. The CDR3 sequence is 16 residues long. The CDR3 sequence: CASSPLDSSAGNTIYF. Written as DNA, the CDR3 is TGTGCCAGCTCACCCCTAGACAGCAGTGCTGGAAACACCATATATTTT.

The chain is built from TRBV7-2 and TRBJ2-5; 9 positions agree with TRBD1. The CDR3 runs 15 residues. Trimming removed 1 base from V and 5 bases from J; junction bases left unmatched: 5. Germline CDR1 and CDR2: SGHTA and FQGNSA. The CDR3: CASSLGTGDYETQYF. DNA of the CDR3: TGTGCCAGCAGCTTAGGGACAGGGGACTACGAGACCCAGTACTTC.

This clone occurred many times. The chain is built from TRBV3-1 (or the pseudogene TRBV3-2) and TRBJ2-1, with 9 bases that match TRBD1. V lost 5 bases, J lost 8 bases, and 10 bases stayed unmatched. This CDR3 contains 15 residues. Germline CDR1 is LGHDT and CDR2 is YNNKEL (reference sequence). The CDR3 coding sequence is TGTGCCAGCAGCTCCGGGACAGGGAATAACCATGAGCAGTTCTTC. This encodes CASSSGTGNNHEQFF.

This chain connects TRBV10-3 to TRBJ2-1; 15 nucleotides agree with TRBD2. This CDR3 is built from 16 residues. V trimming: 3 bases; J trimming: 9 bases; junction bases outside the gene matches: 6. From germline, CDR1 is ENHRY and CDR2 SYGVKD. The DNA of the CDR3 is TGTGCCATCAGTGATTCCGGACTAGCGGGGGGGCGTGAGCAGTTCTTC. Protein: CAISDSGLAGGREQFF.

This rearrangement joins TRBV7-9 to TRBJ2-7, with 7 bases fitting TRBD2. The junction had 7 bases not matched to a gene; V was cut back by 5 bases and J by 3 bases. This CDR3 contains 14 residues. In germline, CDR1 is SEHNR, CDR2 FQNEAQ (reference sequence). The CDR3 coding sequence is TGTGCCAGCAGCGGGAGCGGGGAGCTCTACGAGCAGTACTTC. The encoded protein is CASSGSGELYEQYF.

The V gene is TRBV5-8, the J gene TRBJ2-1; the D gene is possibly TRBD1 (5 bases). V was pared by 4 bases and J by 2 bases, with 13 bases between. Germline V lookup: CDR1 SGHTS, CDR2 YDEGEE. The CDR3 loop spans 15 amino acids. CDR3 region: CASSPTGRTYNEQFF. CDR3 nucleotides: TGTGCCAGCAGCCCCACAGGACGAACCTACAATGAGCAGTTCTTC. The whole variable domain, remainder taken from reference TRBV5-8 and TRBJ2-1, is EAGVTQSPTHLIKTRGQQATLRCSPISGHTSVYWYQQALGLGLQFLLWYDEGEERNRGNFPPRFSGRQFPNYSSELNVNALELEDSALYLCASSPTGRTYNEQFFGPGTRLTVL.

This sequence joins TRBV2 and TRBJ2-7; no reliable D call. Per the germline V gene, CDR1 is SNHLY and CDR2 is FYNNEI. This CDR3 has 10 residues. Trimming left V 8 bases short and J 4 bases short, with 6 bases between. The CDR3 region has the DNA TGTGCCAGCGGCCTTTACGAGCAGTACTTC. It yields the protein CASGLYEQYF.